This T cell receptor (beta chain) was identified during a study of blood T cell repertoires in COVID-19. The V gene lost 2 bases and the J gene lost 4 bases, with 6 bases spanning the gap. The germline CDR1 and CDR2 sequences are MDHEN and SYDVKM. CDR3 length: 14 amino acids. The method was immunoSEQ multiplex PCR; TCRdb's version includes in-frame clones alone and lacks a portion of them. The sample has 140,000 to 150,000 clones, approximately 87% seen once. This chain joins TRBV28 and TRBJ1-6; D ambiguous. Sequencing was carried out using PBMCs or T cells enriched from blood (not recorded which). This clonotype originated in a woman in her 30s with acute COVID-19. CDR3 coding DNA: TGTGCCAGCAGTTTAAGAGAGTATAATTCACCCCTCCACTTT. Encoded protein: CASSLREYNSPLHF.